The 10 T cell receptor beta chains in this list originate from one sample, sequenced in a study of T cell repertoires in cytomegalovirus infection (dated by TCRdb to between 2019 and 2020). TCRdb names Illumina HiSeq 1500 as the instrument used. The public reads were reprocessed in TCRdb via fastp at Q25 and MiXCR, keeping in-frame beta chains. CDR3 protein sequences are deduplicated, and each keeps its most common genes and DNA. The sample table lists under 350,000 distinct CDR3 sequences, 8% to 9.5% of them with a count of one. The top ten hold about 4.5% of the sample. Source material: PBMCs. Receptors were obtained from a human donor in good health (CMV status not recorded). Some clones in this sample may be carry-over from other donors' samples.

This clonotype was seen ten or more times. The V gene is TRBV3-1, the J gene TRBJ2-1, with TRBD2 matching over 9 bases. The CDR3 covers 15 residues. V was pared by 3 bases and J by 2 bases, with 2 bases of the junction left unmatched. Germline CDR1 reads LGHDT; CDR2 reads YNNKEL (reference sequence). The CDR3 bases are TGTGCCAGCAGCCATAGCGGGAGTCCCTACAATGAGCAGTTCTTC. Protein product: CASSHSGSPYNEQFF.

This clonotype has a handful of counts. The chain links TRBV19 to TRBJ1-3; TRBD1 matches 8 bases. J lost 8 bases, V lost 6 bases, and 12 bases had no gene match. The CDR3 runs 15 residues. CDR1 LNHDA and CDR2 SQIVND come from the germline V gene (reference sequence). The CDR3 here is CASRKPGDRLDTIYF. In DNA, the CDR3 is TGTGCCAGTAGGAAACCCGGGGACAGGCTTGACACCATATATTTT. Full variable domain (missing parts from reference TRBV19 and TRBJ1-3): DGGITQSPKYLFRKEGQNVTLSCEQNLNHDAMYWYRQDPGQGLRLIYYSQIVNDFQKGDIAEGYSVSREKKESFPLTVTSAQKNPTAFYLCASRKPGDRLDTIYFGEGSWLTVV.

This clonotype came up a few times. The rearrangement joins TRBV10-3 to TRBJ2-7; 10 positions agree with TRBD1. This CDR3 spans 15 amino acids. The J segment lost 0 bases and the V segment lost 6 bases, leaving 5 bases of the junction unmatched. Germline V CDR1 and CDR2: ENHRY, SYGVKD. The CDR3 sequence is CAIRAGTGASYEQYF. The CDR3 region has the DNA TGTGCCATCAGGGCCGGGACAGGGGCCTCCTACGAGCAGTACTTC.

This clonotype came up many times. V usage is TRBV27 and J usage is TRBJ1-1, with 7 bases fitting TRBD1. There are 14 residues in the CDR3. Germline-derived CDR1 and CDR2 are MNHEY and SMNVEV (reference sequence). J was trimmed by 4 bases and V by 1 base; bases with no gene match: 3. The CDR3 region is CASSLYRGITEAFF. The CDR3 coding sequence is TGTGCCAGCAGTTTATACAGGGGAATCACTGAAGCTTTCTTT.

This clonotype appeared many times. The chain recombines TRBV3-1 with TRBJ1-2; 8 bases are shared with TRBD1. The V gene end was trimmed by 2 bases and the J gene end by 5 bases; junction bases not matched to a gene: 4. Per the germline V gene, CDR1 is LGHDT and CDR2 is YNNKEL (reference sequence). The CDR3 consists of 14 residues. CDR3 in DNA: TGTGCCAGCAGCCAACAGGGGGCTGGTTATGGCTACACCTTC. As protein: CASSQQGAGYGYTF.

The rearrangement uses TRBV4-2 and TRBJ1-5; D is undetermined. The CDR3 spans 17 residues. V lost 4 bases to trimming and J lost 0 bases, with 16 bases between them. CDR1 LGHNA and CDR2 YNFKEQ come from the germline V gene. The CDR3 sequence: CASSPLSNTDSNQPQHF. DNA of the CDR3: TGTGCCAGCAGCCCTTTATCTAACACCGATAGCAATCAGCCCCAGCATTTT.

There are a few counts of this clonotype. The chain has TRBV24-1 and TRBJ2-3; D ambiguous. V lost 10 bases and J 3 bases, leaving 16 bases between the germline ends. This CDR3 has 14 residues. Per germline, CDR1 KGHDR and CDR2 SFDVKD. The CDR3 region is CATSPRAPTDTQYF. The DNA of the CDR3 is TGTGCCACAAGTCCTAGGGCCCCGACAGATACGCAGTATTTT.

This clonotype was seen a few times. The rearrangement links TRBV6-2 or TRBV6-3 to TRBJ1-4; D gene uncertain. This CDR3 is built from 18 residues. Germline V gives CDR1 MNHEY, CDR2 SVGEGT. Trimming shortened V by 4 bases and J by 8 bases, and 26 bases separated the two germline ends. The CDR3 loop is CASSSPGLAAAPREKLFF. CDR3 nucleotides: TGTGCCAGCAGTTCTCCTGGCCTCGCAGCAGCCCCGAGGGAAAAACTGTTTTTT.

This sequence joins TRBV7-2 and TRBJ1-2; possible D gene TRBD1, 5 bases. This CDR3 contains 14 residues. CDR1 is SGHTA and CDR2 is FQGNSA in the germline V gene. The V end lost 5 bases, the J end lost 8 bases, and 18 bases lay between the germline ends. CDR3 sequence: CASSMGLPNRGYTF. The CDR3 nucleotides are TGTGCCAGCAGCATGGGACTCCCCAACAGAGGCTACACCTTC.

This clonotype was counted a few times. The chain carries TRBV6-8 and TRBJ2-7; D remains ambiguous. The CDR3 spans 11 residues. V was cut by 8 bases and J by 0 bases, with 5 bases left in between. Germline values: CDR1 MNHGY, CDR2 SAAAGT. CDR3: CASGNSYEQYF. The CDR3 DNA follows: TGTGCCAGCGGGAACTCCTACGAGCAGTACTTC.